Following are 30 T cell receptor beta chains from one sample sequenced in a study of OX40 agonist ivuxolimab in advanced cancers. The assay was immunoSEQ multiplex PCR, and TCRdb's table has in-frame clones only and misses some. This sample has just under 65,000 clones, with 84% found just once. Source: CD4+ or CD8+ T cells sorted from blood, taken in a trial of the OX40 agonist ivuxolimab. Receptors originate from an adult with an advanced solid tumor such as melanoma, head and neck, liver or kidney cancer.

This chain links TRBV7-3 with TRBJ1-1; TRBD1 might be the D (5 bases). The V end was cut by 2 bases, the J end by 3 bases, with 10 bases between. CDR3 length: 14 amino acids. In germline, CDR1 is SGHTA, CDR2 FQGTGA. The CDR3 region has the DNA TGTGCCAGCAGCTTACAGGGTACGGACACTGAAGCTTTCTTT. It encodes CASSLQGTDTEAFF.

This rearrangement joins TRBV30 to TRBJ2-7; D uncertain. From germline, CDR1 is GTSNPN and CDR2 SVGIG (reference sequence). This CDR3 is 12 amino acids long. The V end lost 0 bases, the J end lost 4 bases, and 7 bases lay between the germline ends. Here the CDR3 reads CAWSVLGYEQYF. CDR3 in DNA: TGTGCCTGGAGTGTTCTTGGGTACGAGCAGTACTTC.

The chain recombines TRBV5-1 with TRBJ1-3; D might be TRBD1 (5 bases). Germline V gene lookup returns CDR1 SGHRS and CDR2 YFSETQ. This CDR3 is built from 16 residues. The V end lost 4 bases, the J end lost 2 bases, and 16 bases lay between the germline ends. This CDR3 reads CASSPGPQGAGNTIYF. DNA for the CDR3: TGCGCCAGCAGCCCCGGGCCCCAGGGCGCTGGAAACACCATATATTTT.

The chain combines TRBV29-1 with TRBJ2-7, with 9 bases matching TRBD1. Germline V CDR1 and CDR2: SQVTM, ANQGSEA. V shed 7 bases and J 5 bases; nucleotides not matched to a gene: 6. This CDR3 contains 12 residues. CDR3 in amino acids: CSGRQGVNEQYF. The CDR3 DNA sequence: TGCAGCGGGAGACAGGGGGTGAACGAGCAGTACTTC.

This CDR3 is CASSLWGDYNSPLHF. The DNA of the CDR3 is TGTGCCAGCAGCTTATGGGGGGACTATAATTCACCCCTCCACTTT. V gene TRBV7-3 combines with J gene TRBJ1-6, with D possibly matching TRBD1 (5 bases). Germline loops: CDR1 SGHTA, CDR2 FQGTGA. The CDR3 sequence is 15 residues long. V shed 2 bases and J shed 3 bases, with 8 bases lying between them.

This chain uses TRBV2 with TRBJ2-6; 7 bases align to TRBD1. V lost 4 bases to trimming and J lost 0 bases; unmatched junction nucleotides: 3. The CDR3 spans 16 residues. Germline lookup yields CDR1 SNHLY and CDR2 FYNNEI. The CDR3: CASSVDRNSGANVLTF. In nucleotides, the CDR3 is TGTGCCAGCAGTGTGGACAGGAACTCTGGGGCCAACGTCCTGACTTTC.

This sequence joins TRBV2 and TRBJ2-7, with D perhaps TRBD1 or TRBD2 (5 bases each). The CDR3 totals 12 residues. Germline CDR1 SNHLY, CDR2 FYNNEI. V was pared by 6 bases and J by 9 bases, with 15 bases between. DNA of the CDR3: TGTGCCAGCAGGAGGGACGGGCGAGGGCAGTACTTC. It yields the protein CASRRDGRGQYF.

The chain carries TRBV6-1 and TRBJ2-5; unclear D gene. Per the germline V gene, CDR1 is MNHNS and CDR2 is SASEGT. The V end lost 5 bases, the J end lost 0 bases, and 4 bases lay between the germline ends. The CDR3 covers 12 residues. The CDR3 protein is CASSLYQETQYF. The CDR3 DNA reads TGTGCCAGCAGTTTGTACCAAGAGACCCAGTACTTC.

The chain recombines TRBV29-1 with TRBJ2-2; tentatively, D is TRBD2 (7 bases). Germline values: CDR1 SQVTM, CDR2 ANQGSEA. This CDR3 has 15 amino acids. Deletions cut 4 bases from V and 4 bases from J, with 16 bases between. The CDR3 coding sequence is TGCAGCGTTGGGTATGGGGGGGCCTCCACCGGGGAGCTGTTTTTT. It translates to CSVGYGGASTGELFF.

This clone was recorded once. This sequence joins TRBV28 and TRBJ1-5; 10 bases are a match to TRBD1. Germline V gives CDR1 MDHEN, CDR2 SYDVKM. Trimming removed 5 bases from V and 0 bases from J; junction bases left unmatched: 7. The CDR3 has 17 amino acids. The CDR3 bases are TGTGCCAGCAGTCGTACCGGGACAGGGGTTAGCAATCAGCCCCAGCATTTT. Translated: CASSRTGTGVSNQPQHF. Combining the CDR3 with reference TRBV28 and TRBJ1-5 gives the whole variable domain DVKVTQSSRYLVKRTGEKVFLECVQDMDHENMFWYRQDPGLGLRLIYFSYDVKMKEKGDIPEGYSVSREKKERFSLILESASTNQTSMYLCASSRTGTGVSNQPQHFGDGTRLSIL.

The rearrangement links TRBV29-1 to TRBJ1-4, with a possible D match to TRBD1 (5 bases). The CDR3 extends over 15 amino acids. The V end lost 7 bases, the J end lost 8 bases, and 23 bases lay between the germline ends. Germline-derived CDR1 and CDR2 are SQVTM and ANQGSEA. The chain's CDR3 is CSANGAGWKEEKLFF. The DNA for the CDR3 is TGCAGCGCCAACGGAGCAGGGTGGAAAGAGGAAAAACTGTTTTTT.

Regarding this clone: Other DNA sequences in this specimen translate into the identical CDR3. This chain uses TRBV6-6 with TRBJ2-1; weak D call: TRBD2 (5 bases). The ends were cut back, 6 bases at V and 5 bases at J, with 8 bases in the middle. This CDR3 comprises 12 residues. From germline, CDR1 is MNHNY and CDR2 SVGAGI (reference sequence). CDR3 in DNA: TGTGCCAGCAGCCCCGGGGACAATGAGCAGTTCTTC. It yields the protein CASSPGDNEQFF.

The V gene is TRBV29-1, the J gene TRBJ2-3; maybe TRBD1 (5 bases). The CDR3 is 13 amino acids. In germline, CDR1 is SQVTM, CDR2 ANQGSEA. The V end was cut by 3 bases, the J end by 2 bases, with 9 bases between. This chain's CDR3 is CSVDKGFTDTQYF. The CDR3 bases are TGCAGCGTTGATAAGGGGTTCACAGATACGCAGTATTTT.

Here the CDR3 DNA reads TGTGCCAGCAGCTTGTCTCGGGGCACTGAAGCTTTCTTT. Its protein is CASSLSRGTEAFF. This chain uses TRBV5-4 with TRBJ1-1, with D unresolved. The CDR3 spans 13 residues. V was cut by 1 base and J by 4 bases, with 8 bases left in between. Per the germline V gene, CDR1 is SGHNT and CDR2 is YYREEE (reference sequence).

The chain employs TRBV7-3 and TRBJ2-7, with 9 bases matching TRBD2. This CDR3 comprises 14 residues. Unmatched junction bases numbered 2, after V lost 0 bases and J lost 5 bases. Germline CDR1 reads SGHTA; CDR2 reads FQGTGA. This CDR3 is CASSLTGTSHEQYF. Here the CDR3 DNA reads TGTGCCAGCAGCTTAACCGGGACTAGCCACGAGCAGTACTTC.

The chain employs TRBV5-1 and TRBJ1-3, with D perhaps TRBD1 (6 bases). The CDR3 contains 14 residues. Germline CDR1 is SGHRS and CDR2 is YFSETQ. V lost 2 bases and J lost 2, with 8 bases in between. In DNA, the CDR3 is TGCGCCAGCAGCTTACAGGGAACTGGAAACACCATATATTTT. Amino acids: CASSLQGTGNTIYF. The full variable domain, with the rest looked up from reference TRBV5-1 and TRBJ1-3, is KAGVTQTPRYLIKTRGQQVTLSCSPISGHRSVSWYQQTPGQGLQFLFEYFSETQRNKGNFPGRFSGRQFSNSRSEMNVSTLELGDSALYLCASSLQGTGNTIYFGEGSWLTVV.

The J gene is TRBJ1-1, the V gene TRBV11-3; TRBD1 matches 8 bases. The CDR3 runs to 14 residues. CDR1 SGHNT and CDR2 YENEEA come from the germline V gene. The J segment lost 7 bases and the V segment lost 5 bases, leaving 9 bases of the junction unmatched. The CDR3, as DNA: TGTGCCAGCAGCCCCCGGGACAGGCGGTTTGAAGCTTTCTTT. It translates to CASSPRDRRFEAFF. Together with reference TRBV11-3 and TRBJ1-1, the CDR3 gives the full variable domain: EAGVVQSPRYKIIEKKQPVAFWCNPISGHNTLYWYLQNLGQGPELLIRYENEEAVDDSQLPKDRFSAERLKGVDSTLKIQPAELGDSAVYLCASSPRDRRFEAFFGQGTRLTVV.

The J gene is TRBJ2-5, the V gene TRBV7-2; D is unresolved. This CDR3 contains 13 residues. Deletions cut 1 base from V and 9 bases from J, with 12 bases between. Germline CDR1 and CDR2: SGHTA and FQGNSA. This CDR3 is CASSLDPTSAQYF. The CDR3 DNA sequence: TGTGCCAGCAGCTTAGATCCTACATCGGCCCAGTACTTC.

The chain employs TRBV9 and TRBJ1-1, with D unclear. The germline gives CDR1 SGDLS, CDR2 YYNGEE. Trimming stripped 0 bases from V and 6 bases from J, with 12 bases between. This CDR3 contains 14 residues. CDR3 bases: TGTGCCAGCAGCGTAGTCGAATCGAGCGCTGAAGCTTTCTTT. Translation gives CASSVVESSAEAFF.

The rearrangement uses TRBV7-8 and TRBJ1-5; 8 bases line up with TRBD1. After removal of 5 bases from V and 4 bases from J, the junction contained 7 bases not matched to a gene. The CDR3 has 15 residues. Per the germline V gene, CDR1 is SGHVS and CDR2 is FQNEAQ. The CDR3 reads CASSGRTGKNQPQHF. The CDR3 DNA reads as TGTGCCAGCAGCGGGCGGACAGGGAAAAATCAGCCCCAGCATTTT. The whole variable domain, remainder taken from reference TRBV7-8 and TRBJ1-5, is GAGVSQSPRYKVAKRGQDVALRCDPISGHVSLFWYQQALGQGPEFLTYFQNEAQLDKSGLPSDRFFAERPEGSVSTLKIQRTQQEDSAVYLCASSGRTGKNQPQHFGDGTRLSIL.

This clone was seen a handful of times. V is TRBV2 and J is TRBJ1-5, with a tentative D call TRBD1 (6 bases). The germline V and J ends were trimmed by 4 bases and 7 bases, with 11 bases remaining between them. This CDR3 spans 13 amino acids. CDR1 and CDR2 (germline): SNHLY, FYNNEI. CDR3 sequence: CASSGGPYQPQHF. Here the CDR3 DNA reads TGTGCCAGCAGTGGGGGGCCGTACCAGCCCCAGCATTTT.

This clone occurred once. The V gene is TRBV28, the J gene TRBJ2-5; 8 bases map to TRBD2. This CDR3 comprises 15 residues. The J segment lost 2 bases and the V segment lost 2 bases, leaving 4 bases of the junction unmatched. CDR1 and CDR2 (germline): MDHEN, SYDVKM. Here the CDR3 reads CASSLAGGPQETQYF. DNA of the CDR3: TGTGCCAGCAGTTTAGCGGGGGGTCCGCAAGAGACCCAGTACTTC.

The chain carries TRBV5-1 and TRBJ1-3, with D perhaps matching TRBD1 (5 bases). V was pared by 5 bases and J by 6 bases, with 18 bases between. Germline assignment: CDR1 SGHRS and CDR2 YFSETQ. CDR3 length: 15 residues. The CDR3 region is CASRADQGQLNTIYF. The CDR3 nucleotides are TGCGCCAGCAGAGCGGATCAGGGCCAGCTAAACACCATATATTTT.

V and J are TRBV6-5 and TRBJ2-7; 7 bases agree with TRBD2. The CDR3 totals 12 residues. Trimming at V came to 7 bases and at J to 6 bases, leaving 6 bases not matched to a gene. Per germline, CDR1 MNHEY and CDR2 SVGAGI. In DNA, the CDR3 is TGTGCCAGCACCGCGGGAGAGAGCGAGCAGTACTTC. Its translation is CASTAGESEQYF.

The V call is TRBV6-5, the J call TRBJ1-5; D call uncertain. The CDR3 covers 14 residues. With 2 bases removed from V and 3 bases from J, the gap between germline ends came to 8 bases. CDR1 and CDR2 (germline): MNHEY, SVGAGI. The DNA for the CDR3 is TGTGCCAGCAGTTACCTAGGATCCAATCAGCCCCAGCATTTT. Translated: CASSYLGSNQPQHF.

The chain has TRBV20-1 and TRBJ1-1; the D gene is possibly TRBD1 (6 bases). The CDR3 runs to 11 residues. V lost 7 bases and J 5 bases, leaving 11 bases between the germline ends. Germline CDR1 and CDR2: DFQATT and SNEGSKA (reference sequence). CDR3 residues: CSDRVRTEAFF. CDR3 bases: TGCAGTGACAGGGTGCGGACTGAAGCTTTCTTT.

In its sample, this clone was seen a few times. This chain joins TRBV6-6 and TRBJ1-2, with 8 bases aligning to TRBD1. CDR1 MNHNY and CDR2 SVGAGI come from the germline V gene (reference sequence). This CDR3 is built from 15 residues. Trimming at V came to 0 bases and at J to 0 bases, leaving 0 bases not matched to a gene. For the CDR3, the DNA is TGTGCCAGCAGTTACTCCAGGGGGCCTAACTATGGCTACACCTTC. Its protein product is CASSYSRGPNYGYTF.

The rearrangement joins TRBV5-1 to TRBJ2-5, with D perhaps TRBD2 (6 bases). Deletions cut 2 bases from V and 3 bases from J, with 11 bases between. The CDR3 is 14 residues long. Per the germline V gene, CDR1 is SGHRS and CDR2 is YFSETQ. CDR3 in amino acids: CASSLSGVEETQYF. CDR3 in DNA: TGCGCCAGCAGCTTATCGGGGGTTGAAGAGACCCAGTACTTC.

This chain connects TRBV4-1 to TRBJ1-5; a possible D gene is TRBD1 (6 bases). This CDR3 spans 15 amino acids. The V gene lost 2 bases and the J gene lost 6 bases, with 14 bases spanning the gap. Germline loops: CDR1 MGHRA, CDR2 YSYEKL. As DNA, the CDR3 is TGCGCCAGCAGCCAAAATACAGGGAAAGGTCAGCCCCAGCATTTT. Protein product: CASSQNTGKGQPQHF.

This chain links TRBV28 with TRBJ2-2; D perhaps matches TRBD2 (6 bases). Germline V gene lookup returns CDR1 MDHEN and CDR2 SYDVKM. V was shortened by 4 bases and J by 0 bases, with 12 bases between the two germline ends. This CDR3 has 16 amino acids. Written as DNA, the CDR3 is TGTGCCAGCAGTTCCCCTGCGGGGACGAACACCGGGGAGCTGTTTTTT. Protein: CASSSPAGTNTGELFF.